This entry concerns a single T cell receptor (beta chain). No antigen is known for it. A read error may account for a junction end that differs from germline. TCRdb redid the calling of the RT-PCR reads with MiXCR, one entry per CDR3 protein. The sample lists 300,000 to 350,000 distinct CDR3 sequences; just over 20% were seen once. This record belongs to a study of response to subunit inactivated influenza vaccine. Regarding the study as a whole: Few additional T cells are recruited per seasonal influenza vaccination, authors suggested.

Germline V lookup: CDR1 SGHTA, CDR2 FQGNSA. This CDR3 spans 13 amino acids. Source: PBMCs from blood, taken about 20 months after vaccination. This sequence joins TRBV7-2 and TRBJ1-1; tentatively, D is TRBD1 (6 bases). The sequence was collected from a man aged 50 to 75 who received an inactivated influenza vaccine. In DNA, the CDR3 is TGTGCCAGCAGCCAAGGGGGTAATACTGGAGCTTTCTTT. Translated, it gives CASSQGGNTGAFF.